This TCR beta chain was recovered during a study of T cell responses to AZD1222 COVID-19 vaccine. The table came from immunoSEQ multiplex PCR; TCRdb's copy has only in-frame clones and leaves some out. Here the sample spans 150,000 to 200,000 clones, around nine tenths being singletons. The TCR was taken from an adult in good health. The source material was peripheral blood, sampled on day 0 of AZD1222 vaccination.

CDR3 nucleotide sequence: TGTGCCAGCAGCTCCGGACAGGGATGGGAGAAACTGTTTTTT. Amino acid sequence: CASSSGQGWEKLFF. The chain is built from TRBV7-2 and TRBJ1-4; 8 bases are shared with TRBD1. The CDR3 consists of 14 residues. Germline V gene sequence: CDR1 SGHTA, CDR2 FQGNSA. Germline trimming cut 4 bases from V and 11 bases from J; bases unmatched to any gene: 9. The variable domain in full, with the rest retrieved from reference TRBV7-2 and TRBJ1-4, is GAGVSQSPSNKVTEKGKDVELRCDPISGHTALYWYRQSLGQGLEFLIYFQGNSAPDKSGLPSDRFSAERTGGSVSTLTIQRTQQEDSAVYLCASSSGQGWEKLFFGSGTQLSVL.